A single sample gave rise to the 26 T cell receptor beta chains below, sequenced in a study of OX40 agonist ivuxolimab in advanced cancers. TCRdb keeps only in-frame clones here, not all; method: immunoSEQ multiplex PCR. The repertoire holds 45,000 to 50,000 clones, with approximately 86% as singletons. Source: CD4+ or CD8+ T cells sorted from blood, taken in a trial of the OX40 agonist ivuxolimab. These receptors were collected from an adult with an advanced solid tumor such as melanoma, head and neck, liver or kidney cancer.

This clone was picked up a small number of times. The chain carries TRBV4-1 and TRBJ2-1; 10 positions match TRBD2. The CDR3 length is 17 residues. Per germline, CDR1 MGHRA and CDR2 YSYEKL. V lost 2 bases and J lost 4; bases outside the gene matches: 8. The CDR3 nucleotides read TGCGCCAGCAGCCAAACCCGGGGTAGCGGGAGGTACAATGAGCAGTTCTTC. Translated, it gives CASSQTRGSGRYNEQFF.

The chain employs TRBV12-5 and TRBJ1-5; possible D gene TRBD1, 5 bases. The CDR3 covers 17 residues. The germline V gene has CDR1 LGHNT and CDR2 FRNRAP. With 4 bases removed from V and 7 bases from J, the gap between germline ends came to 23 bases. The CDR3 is CASGSPENPGQKQPQHF. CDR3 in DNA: TGTGCTAGTGGTTCCCCCGAAAACCCGGGGCAGAAGCAGCCCCAGCATTTT.

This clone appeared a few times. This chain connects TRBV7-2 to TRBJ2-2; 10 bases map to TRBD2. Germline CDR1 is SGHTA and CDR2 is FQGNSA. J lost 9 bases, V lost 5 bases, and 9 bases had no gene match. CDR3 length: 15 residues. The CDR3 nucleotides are TGTGCCAGCAGCCCCGCTAGCGGGAGTTCTAGGGAGCTGTTTTTT. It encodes CASSPASGSSRELFF.

CDR3 amino acids: CASSQGPTGINQPQHF. The DNA for the CDR3 is TGCGCCAGCAGCCAAGGCCCGACAGGGATCAATCAGCCCCAGCATTTT. V is TRBV4-1 and J is TRBJ1-5; 7 nucleotides align to TRBD1. The junction had 6 bases not matched to a gene; V was cut back by 1 base and J by 3 bases. Looked up from germline, CDR1 is MGHRA and CDR2 is YSYEKL. The CDR3 is 16 amino acids.

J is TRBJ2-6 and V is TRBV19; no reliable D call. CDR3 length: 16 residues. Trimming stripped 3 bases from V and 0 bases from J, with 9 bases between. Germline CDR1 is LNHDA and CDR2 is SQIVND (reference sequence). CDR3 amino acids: CASSMYAGSGANVLTF. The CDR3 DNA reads TGTGCCAGTAGTATGTACGCAGGCTCTGGGGCCAACGTCCTGACTTTC. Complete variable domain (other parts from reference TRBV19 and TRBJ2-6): DGGITQSPKYLFRKEGQNVTLSCEQNLNHDAMYWYRQDPGQGLRLIYYSQIVNDFQKGDIAEGYSVSREKKESFPLTVTSAQKNPTAFYLCASSMYAGSGANVLTFGAGSRLTVL.

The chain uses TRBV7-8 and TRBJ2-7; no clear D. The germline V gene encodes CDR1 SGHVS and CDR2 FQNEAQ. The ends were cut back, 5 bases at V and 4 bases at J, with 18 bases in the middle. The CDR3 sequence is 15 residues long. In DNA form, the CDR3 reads TGTGCCAGCAGCATAACAAGGGTTGGGGTTTACGAGCAGTACTTC. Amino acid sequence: CASSITRVGVYEQYF.

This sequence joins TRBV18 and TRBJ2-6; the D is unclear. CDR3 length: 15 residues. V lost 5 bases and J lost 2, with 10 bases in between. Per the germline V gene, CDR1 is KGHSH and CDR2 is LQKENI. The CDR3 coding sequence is TGTGCCAGCTCAGCTAGGGCTGCTGGGGCCAACGTCCTGACTTTC. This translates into CASSARAAGANVLTF.

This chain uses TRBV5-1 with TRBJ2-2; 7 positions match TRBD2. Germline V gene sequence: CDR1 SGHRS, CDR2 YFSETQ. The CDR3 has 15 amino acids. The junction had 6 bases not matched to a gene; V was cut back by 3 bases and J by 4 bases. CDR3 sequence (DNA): TGCGCCAGCAGCTGGGAGGGCCAGGCCACCGGGGAGCTGTTTTTT. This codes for CASSWEGQATGELFF.

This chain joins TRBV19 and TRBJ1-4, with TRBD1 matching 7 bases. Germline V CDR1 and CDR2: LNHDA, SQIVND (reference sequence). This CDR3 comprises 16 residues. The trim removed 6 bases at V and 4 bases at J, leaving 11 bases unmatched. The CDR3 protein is CASRFSPGTVNEKLFF. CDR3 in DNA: TGTGCCAGTAGATTCTCCCCTGGGACAGTTAATGAAAAACTGTTTTTT. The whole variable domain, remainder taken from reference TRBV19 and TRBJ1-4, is DGGITQSPKYLFRKEGQNVTLSCEQNLNHDAMYWYRQDPGQGLRLIYYSQIVNDFQKGDIAEGYSVSREKKESFPLTVTSAQKNPTAFYLCASRFSPGTVNEKLFFGSGTQLSVL.

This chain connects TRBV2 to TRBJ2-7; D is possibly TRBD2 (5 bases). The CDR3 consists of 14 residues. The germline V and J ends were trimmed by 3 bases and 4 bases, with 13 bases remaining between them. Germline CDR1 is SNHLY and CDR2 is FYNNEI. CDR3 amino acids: CASSDVDGVYEQYF. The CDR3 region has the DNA TGTGCCAGCAGTGATGTTGACGGGGTATACGAGCAGTACTTC.

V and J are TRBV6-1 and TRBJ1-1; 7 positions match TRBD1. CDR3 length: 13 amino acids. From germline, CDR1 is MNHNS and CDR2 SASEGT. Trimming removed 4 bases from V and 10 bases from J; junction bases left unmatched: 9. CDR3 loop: CASSGQGPGGAFF. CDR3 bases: TGTGCCAGCAGTGGCCAAGGCCCAGGGGGAGCTTTCTTT.

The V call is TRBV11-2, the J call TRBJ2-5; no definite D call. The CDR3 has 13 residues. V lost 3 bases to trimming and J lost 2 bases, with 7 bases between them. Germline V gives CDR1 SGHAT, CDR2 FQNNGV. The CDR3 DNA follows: TGTGCCAGCAGCTTTTGGAGTCAAGAGACCCAGTACTTC. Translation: CASSFWSQETQYF.

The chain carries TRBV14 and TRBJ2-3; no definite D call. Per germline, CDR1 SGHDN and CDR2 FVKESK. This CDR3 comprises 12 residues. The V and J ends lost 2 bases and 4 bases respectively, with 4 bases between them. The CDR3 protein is CASSQTADTQYF. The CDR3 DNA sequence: TGTGCCAGCAGCCAAACAGCAGATACGCAGTATTTT. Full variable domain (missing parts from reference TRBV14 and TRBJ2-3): EAGVTQFPSHSVIEKGQTVTLRCDPISGHDNLYWYRRVMGKEIKFLLHFVKESKQDESGMPNNRFLAERTGGTYSTLKVQPAELEDSGVYFCASSQTADTQYFGPGTRLTVL.

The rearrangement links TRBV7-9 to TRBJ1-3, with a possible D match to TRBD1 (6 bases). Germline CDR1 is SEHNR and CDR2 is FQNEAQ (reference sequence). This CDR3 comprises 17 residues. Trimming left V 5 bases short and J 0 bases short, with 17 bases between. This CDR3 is CASSPPWGTSSGNTIYF. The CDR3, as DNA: TGTGCCAGCAGCCCACCTTGGGGGACAAGCTCTGGAAACACCATATATTTT.

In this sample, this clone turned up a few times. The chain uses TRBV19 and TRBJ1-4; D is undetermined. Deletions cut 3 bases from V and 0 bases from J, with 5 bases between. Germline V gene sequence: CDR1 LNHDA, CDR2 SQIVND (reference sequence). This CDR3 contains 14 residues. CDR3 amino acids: CASSMGTTNEKLFF. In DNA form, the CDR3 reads TGTGCCAGTAGTATGGGCACAACTAATGAAAAACTGTTTTTT.

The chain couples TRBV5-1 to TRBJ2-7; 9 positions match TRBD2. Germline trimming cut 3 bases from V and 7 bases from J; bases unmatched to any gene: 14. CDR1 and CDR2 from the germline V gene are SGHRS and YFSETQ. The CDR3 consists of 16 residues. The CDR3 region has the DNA TGCGCCAGCAGCTCGGCTAGCGGGGCGCTGCTGGGAGAGCAGTACTTC. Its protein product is CASSSASGALLGEQYF.

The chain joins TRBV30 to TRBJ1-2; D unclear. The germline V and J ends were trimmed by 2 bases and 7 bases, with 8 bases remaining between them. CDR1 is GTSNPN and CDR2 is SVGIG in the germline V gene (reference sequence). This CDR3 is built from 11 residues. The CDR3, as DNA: TGTGCCTGGAGTTTGGCGTCTGGCTACACCTTC. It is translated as CAWSLASGYTF. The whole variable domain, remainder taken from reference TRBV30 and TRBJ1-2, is SQTIHQWPATLVQPVGSPLSLECTVEGTSNPNLYWYRQAAGRGLQLLFYSVGIGQISSEVPQNLSASRPQDRQFILSSKKLLLSDSGFYLCAWSLASGYTFGSGTRLTVV.

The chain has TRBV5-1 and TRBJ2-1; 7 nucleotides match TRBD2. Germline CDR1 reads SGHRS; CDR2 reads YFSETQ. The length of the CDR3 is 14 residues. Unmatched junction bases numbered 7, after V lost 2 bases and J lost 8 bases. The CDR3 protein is CASSLIREDDEQFF. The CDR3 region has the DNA TGCGCCAGCAGCTTAATCCGGGAGGACGATGAGCAGTTCTTC.

As DNA, the CDR3 is TGTGCCAGCAGCTTGGACATTACTAGCACAGATACGCAGTATTTT. Translation gives CASSLDITSTDTQYF. The rearrangement links TRBV5-4 to TRBJ2-3; D unresolved. The CDR3 is 15 residues long. Germline V gene data show CDR1 as SGHNT and CDR2 as YYREEE (reference sequence). Between the trimmed V and J ends, which lost 0 bases and 0 bases, there was a span of 8 bases.

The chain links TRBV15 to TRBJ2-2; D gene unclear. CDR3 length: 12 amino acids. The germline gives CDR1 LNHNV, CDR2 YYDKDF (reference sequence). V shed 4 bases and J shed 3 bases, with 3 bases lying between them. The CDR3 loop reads CATSIYTGELFF. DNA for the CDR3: TGTGCCACCAGCATCTACACCGGGGAGCTGTTTTTT.

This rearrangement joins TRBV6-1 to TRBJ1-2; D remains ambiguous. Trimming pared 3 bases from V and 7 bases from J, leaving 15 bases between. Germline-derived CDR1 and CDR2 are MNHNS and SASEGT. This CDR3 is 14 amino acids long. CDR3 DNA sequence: TGTGCCAGCAGTGATCCCCTAGCGGGAGTTGGCTACACCTTC. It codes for CASSDPLAGVGYTF.

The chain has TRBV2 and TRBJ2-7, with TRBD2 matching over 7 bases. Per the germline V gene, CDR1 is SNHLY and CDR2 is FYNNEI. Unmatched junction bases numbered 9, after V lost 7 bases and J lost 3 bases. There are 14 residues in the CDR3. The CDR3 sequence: CASTLQWGGYEQYF. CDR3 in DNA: TGTGCCAGCACCCTCCAATGGGGGGGCTACGAGCAGTACTTC. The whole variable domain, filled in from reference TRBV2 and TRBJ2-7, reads EPEVTQTPSHQVTQMGQEVILRCVPISNHLYFYWYRQILGQKVEFLVSFYNNEISEKSEIFDDQFSVERPDGSNFTLKIRSTKLEDSAMYFCASTLQWGGYEQYFGPGTRLTVT.

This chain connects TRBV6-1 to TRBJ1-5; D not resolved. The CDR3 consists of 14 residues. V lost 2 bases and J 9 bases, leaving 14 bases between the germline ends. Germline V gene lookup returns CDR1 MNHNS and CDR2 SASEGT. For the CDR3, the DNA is TGTGCCAGCAGTGAAAGGGCGCCTTATGGGCCCCAGCATTTT. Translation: CASSERAPYGPQHF.

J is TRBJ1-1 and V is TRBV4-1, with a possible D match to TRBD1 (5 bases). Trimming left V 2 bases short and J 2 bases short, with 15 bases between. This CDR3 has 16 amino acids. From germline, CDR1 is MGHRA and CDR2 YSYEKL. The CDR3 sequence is CASSQSYQGVNTEAFF. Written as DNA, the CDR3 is TGCGCCAGCAGCCAATCCTATCAGGGCGTCAACACTGAAGCTTTCTTT.

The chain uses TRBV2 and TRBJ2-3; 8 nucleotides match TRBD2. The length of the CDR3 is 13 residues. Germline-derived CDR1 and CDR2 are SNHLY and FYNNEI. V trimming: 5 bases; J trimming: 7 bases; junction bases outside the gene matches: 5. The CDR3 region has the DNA TGTGCCAGCAGTATGACTAGCGACTATACGCAGTATTTT. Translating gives CASSMTSDYTQYF. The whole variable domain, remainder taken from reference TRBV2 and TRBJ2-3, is EPEVTQTPSHQVTQMGQEVILRCVPISNHLYFYWYRQILGQKVEFLVSFYNNEISEKSEIFDDQFSVERPDGSNFTLKIRSTKLEDSAMYFCASSMTSDYTQYFGPGTRLTVL.

In nucleotides, the CDR3 is TGTGCCAGCAGCGCATCTAACAATGAGCAGTTCTTC. As protein: CASSASNNEQFF. V gene TRBV9 combines with J gene TRBJ2-1; D remains ambiguous. The ends were cut back, 3 bases at V and 5 bases at J, with 6 bases in the middle. The CDR3 extends over 12 amino acids. Germline V lookup: CDR1 SGDLS, CDR2 YYNGEE.